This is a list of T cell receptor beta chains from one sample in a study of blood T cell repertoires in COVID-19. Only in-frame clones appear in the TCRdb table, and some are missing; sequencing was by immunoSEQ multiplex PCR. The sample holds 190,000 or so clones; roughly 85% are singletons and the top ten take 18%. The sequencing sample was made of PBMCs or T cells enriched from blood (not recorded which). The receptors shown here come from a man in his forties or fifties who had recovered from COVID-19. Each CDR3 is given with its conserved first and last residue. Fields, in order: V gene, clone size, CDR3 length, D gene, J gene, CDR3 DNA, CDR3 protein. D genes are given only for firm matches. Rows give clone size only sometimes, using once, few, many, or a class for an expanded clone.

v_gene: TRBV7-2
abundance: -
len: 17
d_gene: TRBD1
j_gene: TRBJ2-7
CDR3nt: TGTGCCAGCAGCTTAACTATGGACAGGGATTACCCCTACGAGCAGTACTTC
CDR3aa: CASSLTMDRDYPYEQYF

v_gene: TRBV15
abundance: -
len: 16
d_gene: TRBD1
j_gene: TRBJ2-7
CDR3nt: TGTGCCACCAGCAGAGAACGAGGGACAGGGACCTACGAGCAGTACTTC
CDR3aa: CATSRERGTGTYEQYF

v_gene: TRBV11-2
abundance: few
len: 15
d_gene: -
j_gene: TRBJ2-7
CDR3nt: TGTGCCAGCAGCACCGGCGGGGGACAAGGCTACGAGCAGTACTTC
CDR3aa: CASSTGGGQGYEQYF

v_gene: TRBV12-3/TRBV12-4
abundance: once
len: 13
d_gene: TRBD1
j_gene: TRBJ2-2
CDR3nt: TGTGCCAGCAGGCCGGACAGGTTCGGGGAGCTGTTTTTT
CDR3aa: CASRPDRFGELFF

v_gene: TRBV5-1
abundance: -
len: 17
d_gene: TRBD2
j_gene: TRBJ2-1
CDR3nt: TGCGCCAGCAGCTTACTCCTTCTAGCGGAGTCCTACAATGAGCAGTTCTTC
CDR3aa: CASSLLLLAESYNEQFF

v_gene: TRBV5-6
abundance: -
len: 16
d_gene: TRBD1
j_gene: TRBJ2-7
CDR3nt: TGTGCCAGCAGCAAGGTAGGGACAGGGTCCGTCTACGAGCAGTACTTC
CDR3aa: CASSKVGTGSVYEQYF

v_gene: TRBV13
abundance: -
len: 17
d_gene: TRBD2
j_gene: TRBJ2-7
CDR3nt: TGTGCCAGCAGCCCGGCGACTAGCGGGAGGTCCTCCTACGAGCAGTACTTC
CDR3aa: CASSPATSGRSSYEQYF

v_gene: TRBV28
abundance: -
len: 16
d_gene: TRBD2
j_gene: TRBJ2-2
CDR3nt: TGTGCCAGCAGTTTATGGGGCGGGAGTTTGACCGGGGAGCTGTTTTTT
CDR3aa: CASSLWGGSLTGELFF

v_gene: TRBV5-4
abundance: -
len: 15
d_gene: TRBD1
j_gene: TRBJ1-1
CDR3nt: TGTGCCAGCAGCTTGGGACAGGGGGCGGTCACTGAAGCTTTCTTT
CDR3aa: CASSLGQGAVTEAFF

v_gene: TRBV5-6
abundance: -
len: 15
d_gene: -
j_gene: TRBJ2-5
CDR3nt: TGTGCCAGCAGCTTTCTTTCCCAGGGGAGAGAGACCCAGTACTTC
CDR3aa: CASSFLSQGRETQYF

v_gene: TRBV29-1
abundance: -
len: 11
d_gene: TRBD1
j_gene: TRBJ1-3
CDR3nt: TGCAGCGTTGCAGGGGGCAACACCATATATTTT
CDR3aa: CSVAGGNTIYF

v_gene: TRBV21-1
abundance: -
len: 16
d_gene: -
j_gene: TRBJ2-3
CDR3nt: TGTGCCAGCAGCAAAGCGAACAGGGACGGGACAGATACGCAGTATTTT
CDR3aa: CASSKANRDGTDTQYF

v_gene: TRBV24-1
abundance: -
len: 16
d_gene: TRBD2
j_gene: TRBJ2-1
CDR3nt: TGTGCCACCAGTGATCAAGGAGCGGGAGCCAACAATGAGCAGTTCTTC
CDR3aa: CATSDQGAGANNEQFF

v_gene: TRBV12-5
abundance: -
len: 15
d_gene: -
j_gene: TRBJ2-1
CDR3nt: TGTGCTAGTGCGCCACAGGGAAACTCCTACAATGAGCAGTTCTTC
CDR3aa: CASAPQGNSYNEQFF

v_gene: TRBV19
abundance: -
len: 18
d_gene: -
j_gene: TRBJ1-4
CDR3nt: TGTGCCAGTAGTATACTGCTTCCCAGATCGCCATGGAGTGAAAAACTGTTTTTT
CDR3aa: CASSILLPRSPWSEKLFF

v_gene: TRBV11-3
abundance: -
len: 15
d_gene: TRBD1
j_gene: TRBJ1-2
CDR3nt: TGTGCCAGCGGATTAACAGGGGGCGCTGGCTATGGCTACACCTTC
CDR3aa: CASGLTGGAGYGYTF

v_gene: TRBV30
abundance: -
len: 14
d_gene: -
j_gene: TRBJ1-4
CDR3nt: TGTGCCTGGACGGGGGATAGCCGCGGCGAAAAACTGTTTTTT
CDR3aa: CAWTGDSRGEKLFF

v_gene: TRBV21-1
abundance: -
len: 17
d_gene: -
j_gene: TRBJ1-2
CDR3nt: TGTGCCAGCAGCCGTAGATGGGGGCCGCTACCTAACTATGGCTACACCTTC
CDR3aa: CASSRRWGPLPNYGYTF

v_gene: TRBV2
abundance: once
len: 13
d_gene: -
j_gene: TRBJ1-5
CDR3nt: TGTGCCAGCAAAAGGGGCGCACGACAGCCCCAGCATTTT
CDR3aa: CASKRGARQPQHF

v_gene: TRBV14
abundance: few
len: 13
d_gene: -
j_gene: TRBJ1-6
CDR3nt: TGTGCCAGCAGTCCCCGGGGGAATTCACCCCTCCACTTT
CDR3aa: CASSPRGNSPLHF

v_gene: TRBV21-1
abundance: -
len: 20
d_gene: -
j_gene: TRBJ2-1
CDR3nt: TGTGCCAGCAGCAAAGCATTGGGACTAGCGGGAGATTCTCGAACAAATGAGCAGTTCTTC
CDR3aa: CASSKALGLAGDSRTNEQFF

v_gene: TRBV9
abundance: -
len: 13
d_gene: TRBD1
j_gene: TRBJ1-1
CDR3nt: TGTGCCAGCAGGGGGACAGGCAACACTGAAGCTTTCTTT
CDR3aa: CASRGTGNTEAFF

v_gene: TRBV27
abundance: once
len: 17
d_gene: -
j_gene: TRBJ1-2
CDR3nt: TGTGCCAGCAGTTTATATCGCCCCGACAGGACGACCTATGGCTACACCTTC
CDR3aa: CASSLYRPDRTTYGYTF

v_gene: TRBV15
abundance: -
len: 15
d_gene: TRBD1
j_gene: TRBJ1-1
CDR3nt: TGTGCCACCAGCAGAGGCAGGGGGATAGACACTGAAGCTTTCTTT
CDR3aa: CATSRGRGIDTEAFF

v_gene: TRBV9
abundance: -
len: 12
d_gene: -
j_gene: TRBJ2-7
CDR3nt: TGTGCCAGCGGCGCAGGGAACCACGAGCAGTACTTC
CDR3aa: CASGAGNHEQYF

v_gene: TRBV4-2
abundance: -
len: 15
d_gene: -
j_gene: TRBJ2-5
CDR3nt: TGTGCCAGCAGCCAAGCTTGGGCGAACCAAGAGACCCAGTACTTC
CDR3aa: CASSQAWANQETQYF

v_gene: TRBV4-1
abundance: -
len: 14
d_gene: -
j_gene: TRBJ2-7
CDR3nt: TGCGCCAGCAGCCAAGCTCCGAGCTCCTACGAGCAGTACTTC
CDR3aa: CASSQAPSSYEQYF

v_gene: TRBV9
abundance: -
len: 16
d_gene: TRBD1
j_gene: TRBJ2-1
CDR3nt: TGTGCCAGCAGCATCCTGGACAGGGGGGCCTACAATGAGCAGTTCTTC
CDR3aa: CASSILDRGAYNEQFF

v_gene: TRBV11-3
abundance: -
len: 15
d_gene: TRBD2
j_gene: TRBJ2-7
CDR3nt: TGTGCCAGCAGCTTAGTTGGGACTAGCGGTTACGAGCAGTACTTC
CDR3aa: CASSLVGTSGYEQYF

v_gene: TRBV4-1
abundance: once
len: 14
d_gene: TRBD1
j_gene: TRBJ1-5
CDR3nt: TGCGCCAGCAGCCAGGGGACAGGGAATCAGCCCCAGCATTTT
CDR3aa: CASSQGTGNQPQHF

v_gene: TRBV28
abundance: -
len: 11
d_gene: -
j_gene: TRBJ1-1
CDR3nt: TGTGCCAGCCAAAGCAAGACTGAAGCTTTCTTT
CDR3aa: CASQSKTEAFF

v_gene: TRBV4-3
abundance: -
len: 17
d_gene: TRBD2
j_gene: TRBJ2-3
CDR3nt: TGCGCCAGCAGCCAGACGGTTAGCGGGAGGGCAGCAGATACGCAGTATTTT
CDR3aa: CASSQTVSGRAADTQYF

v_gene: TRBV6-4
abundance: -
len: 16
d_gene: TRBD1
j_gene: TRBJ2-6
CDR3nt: TGTGCCAGCAGTGAAACAGGGGGCTCTGGGGCCAACGTCCTGACTTTC
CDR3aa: CASSETGGSGANVLTF

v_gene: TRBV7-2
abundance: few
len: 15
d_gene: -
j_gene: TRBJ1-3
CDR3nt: TGTGCCAGCAGCTCACCCCAGGGGTTTGGAAACACCATATATTTT
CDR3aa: CASSSPQGFGNTIYF

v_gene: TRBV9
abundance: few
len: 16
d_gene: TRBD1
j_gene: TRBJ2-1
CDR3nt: TGTGCCAGCAGCCCCACAGGACAGGGGGCGGTGAATGAGCAGTTCTTC
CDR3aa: CASSPTGQGAVNEQFF

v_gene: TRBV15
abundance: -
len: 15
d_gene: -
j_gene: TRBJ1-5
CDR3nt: TGTGCCACCAGCAGAGGACGGACAGAAAATCAGCCCCAGCATTTT
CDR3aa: CATSRGRTENQPQHF

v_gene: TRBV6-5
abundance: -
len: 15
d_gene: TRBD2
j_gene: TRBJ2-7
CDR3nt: TGTGCCAGCAGGCATTCTGGACTAGCCGACTACGAGCAGTACTTC
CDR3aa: CASRHSGLADYEQYF

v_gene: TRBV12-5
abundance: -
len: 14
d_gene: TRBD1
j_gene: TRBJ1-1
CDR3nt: TGTGCTAGTGGTCCAGGACAGGGATCGACTGAAGCTTTCTTT
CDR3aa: CASGPGQGSTEAFF

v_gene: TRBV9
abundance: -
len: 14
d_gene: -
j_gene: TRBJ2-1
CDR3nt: TGTGCCAGCAGCGTGGGCATCCCCTACAATGAGCAGTTCTTC
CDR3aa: CASSVGIPYNEQFF

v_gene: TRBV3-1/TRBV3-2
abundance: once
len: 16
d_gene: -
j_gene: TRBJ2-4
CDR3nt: TGTGCCAGCAGCCAAGTGGATATTCACCGGGAAAACATTCAGTACTTC
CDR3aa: CASSQVDIHRENIQYF

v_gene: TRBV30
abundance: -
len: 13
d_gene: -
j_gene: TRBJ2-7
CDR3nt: TGTGCCTGGAGTTCAGGGGGGTCCTACGAGCAGTACTTC
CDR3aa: CAWSSGGSYEQYF

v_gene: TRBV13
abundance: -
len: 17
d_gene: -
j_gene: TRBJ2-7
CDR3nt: TGTGCCAGCAGCTTAGGACTAGGCGACCGGATTACCTACGAGCAGTACTTC
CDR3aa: CASSLGLGDRITYEQYF

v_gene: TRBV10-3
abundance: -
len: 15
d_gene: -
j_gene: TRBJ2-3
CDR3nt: TGTGCCATCAGTGAGTCGGGCAGCTACACAGATACGCAGTATTTT
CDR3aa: CAISESGSYTDTQYF

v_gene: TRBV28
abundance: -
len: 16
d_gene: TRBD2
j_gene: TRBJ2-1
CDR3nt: TGTGCCAGCAGCACGCCTAGCGGGAGCTCCTACAATGAGCAGTTCTTC
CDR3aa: CASSTPSGSSYNEQFF

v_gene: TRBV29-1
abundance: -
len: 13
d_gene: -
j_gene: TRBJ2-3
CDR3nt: TGCAGCGTGGCACCGGGACAAGGAAATACGCAGTATTTT
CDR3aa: CSVAPGQGNTQYF

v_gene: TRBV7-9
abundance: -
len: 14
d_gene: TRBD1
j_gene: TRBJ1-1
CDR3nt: TGTGCCAGCAGCTTACGCAGGGGGGCGACTGAAGCTTTCTTT
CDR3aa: CASSLRRGATEAFF

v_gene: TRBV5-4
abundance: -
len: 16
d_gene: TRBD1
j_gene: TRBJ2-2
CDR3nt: TGTGCCAGCAGCGGAGACAGGGGTTTGAACACCGGGGAGCTGTTTTTT
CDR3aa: CASSGDRGLNTGELFF

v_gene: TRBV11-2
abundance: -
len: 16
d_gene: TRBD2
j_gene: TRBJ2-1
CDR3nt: TGTGCCAGCAGCTTAGTACGCGGGAGAAACGACAATGAGCAGTTCTTC
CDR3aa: CASSLVRGRNDNEQFF

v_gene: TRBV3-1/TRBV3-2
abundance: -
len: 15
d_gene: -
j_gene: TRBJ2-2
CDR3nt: TGTGCCAGCAGCCAAGATTGGCATAACACCGGGGAGCTGTTTTTT
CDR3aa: CASSQDWHNTGELFF

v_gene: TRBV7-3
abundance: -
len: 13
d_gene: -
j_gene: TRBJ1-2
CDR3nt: TGTGCCAGCAGCGAGTCCGGTGGCTATGGCTACACCTTC
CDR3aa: CASSESGGYGYTF

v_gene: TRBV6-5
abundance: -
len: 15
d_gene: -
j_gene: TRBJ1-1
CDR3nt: TGTGCCAGCAGCATACAAAAAACAGAGAACACTGAAGCTTTCTTT
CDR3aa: CASSIQKTENTEAFF

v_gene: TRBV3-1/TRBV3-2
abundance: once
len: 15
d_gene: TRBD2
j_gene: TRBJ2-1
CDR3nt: TGTGCCAGCAGCCATCGGACTAGCGGTACCAATGAGCAGTTCTTC
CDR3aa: CASSHRTSGTNEQFF

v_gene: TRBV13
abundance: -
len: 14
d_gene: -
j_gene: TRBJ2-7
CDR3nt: TGTGCCAGCAGCTTAGTAGGGGTCCGTGGGGAGCAGTACTTC
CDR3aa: CASSLVGVRGEQYF

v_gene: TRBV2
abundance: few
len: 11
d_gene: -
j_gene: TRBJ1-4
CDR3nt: TGTGCCAGCAGTGAGGGGAGCGAACTGTTTTTT
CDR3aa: CASSEGSELFF

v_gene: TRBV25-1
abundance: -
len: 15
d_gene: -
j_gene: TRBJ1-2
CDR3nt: TGTGCCAGCAGCTCGAACCAGGGGATGTCGTATGGCTACACCTTC
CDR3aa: CASSSNQGMSYGYTF

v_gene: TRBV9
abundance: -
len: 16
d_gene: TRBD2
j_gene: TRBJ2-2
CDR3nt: TGTGCCAGCAGCGTTAGCGGGGCTCCCGACACCGGGGAGCTGTTTTTT
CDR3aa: CASSVSGAPDTGELFF

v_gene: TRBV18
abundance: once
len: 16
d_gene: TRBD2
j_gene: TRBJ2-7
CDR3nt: TGTGCCAGCTCACCCCTCCGGGCTAGCGGAACCTACGAGCAGTACTTC
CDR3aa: CASSPLRASGTYEQYF